These 18 T cell receptor beta chains share one sample of origin, sequenced in a study of blood T cell repertoires in COVID-19. Data came from immunoSEQ multiplex PCR; TCRdb stores just in-frame clones and leaves some out. The sample includes roughly 240,000 clones, approximately 80% of them seen just once. The sample was peripheral blood. The receptor source for this set is a woman in her seventies with acute or convalescent COVID-19.

The chain combines TRBV2 with TRBJ1-1; 7 bases match TRBD1. V gave up 3 bases and J gave up 1 base; unmatched junction bases: 5. This CDR3 has 15 amino acids. CDR1 and CDR2 from the germline V gene are SNHLY and FYNNEI. DNA of the CDR3: TGTGCCAGCAGTGATCAAGGGACAGAGAACACTGAAGCTTTCTTT. This encodes CASSDQGTENTEAFF. Full variable domain (missing parts from reference TRBV2 and TRBJ1-1): EPEVTQTPSHQVTQMGQEVILRCVPISNHLYFYWYRQILGQKVEFLVSFYNNEISEKSEIFDDQFSVERPDGSNFTLKIRSTKLEDSAMYFCASSDQGTENTEAFFGQGTRLTVV.

The chain recombines TRBV19 with TRBJ1-2; TRBD1 might be the D (5 bases). Germline CDR1 LNHDA, CDR2 SQIVND (reference sequence). There are 13 residues in the CDR3. Trimming stripped 3 bases from V and 7 bases from J, with 12 bases between. CDR3 coding DNA: TGTGCCAGTAGTATCGGGCAGGGAGGTGGCTACACCTTC. Its translation is CASSIGQGGGYTF.

The V and J genes are TRBV21-1 and TRBJ1-2. TRBV21-1 is a known pseudogene. The CDR3 is 16 residues long. The DNA for the CDR3 is TGTGCCAGCAGCAACAGGCTCGGGACTAAAAACTATGGCTACACCTTC. Protein sequence: CASSNRLGTKNYGYTF.

The V gene is TRBV6-6, the J gene TRBJ1-2; D is uncertain. V lost 2 bases to trimming and J lost 7 bases, with 14 bases between them. The CDR3 has 14 amino acids. The germline CDR1 and CDR2 sequences are MNHNY and SVGAGI (reference sequence). CDR3 protein: CASSYRKEAFGYTF. In nucleotides, the CDR3 is TGTGCCAGCAGTTACCGGAAGGAAGCGTTTGGCTACACCTTC.

CDR3 loop: CASSIVSGALPIQETQYF. For the CDR3, the DNA is TGTGCCAGCAGCATCGTCAGCGGGGCTCTCCCTATTCAAGAGACCCAGTACTTC. The chain has TRBV28 and TRBJ2-5; 7 bases are a match to TRBD2. Germline CDR1 and CDR2: MDHEN and SYDVKM. V trimming: 6 bases; J trimming: 2 bases; junction bases outside the gene matches: 18. The CDR3 has 18 amino acids.

The chain couples TRBV5-6 to TRBJ2-3; 11 bases align to TRBD2. After removal of 4 bases from V and 4 bases from J, the junction contained 8 bases not matched to a gene. There are 16 residues in the CDR3. Germline CDR1 reads SGHDT; CDR2 reads YYEEEE. In DNA, the CDR3 is TGTGCCAGCAGCCACCGACTAGCGGGGTTCGCAGATACGCAGTATTTT. It translates to CASSHRLAGFADTQYF.

This chain joins TRBV7-9 and TRBJ1-1, with D unclear. The germline V gene has CDR1 SEHNR and CDR2 FQNEAQ (reference sequence). V was pared by 2 bases and J by 4 bases, with 14 bases between. This CDR3 has 15 amino acids. CDR3 in amino acids: CASSLRHLLITEAFF. In DNA form, the CDR3 reads TGTGCCAGCAGCTTACGACATTTGTTGATCACTGAAGCTTTCTTT.

The chain has TRBV5-1 and TRBJ1-4; tentative D call: TRBD1 (5 bases). The CDR3 sequence is 15 residues long. Trimming shortened V by 3 bases and J by 1 base, and 10 bases separated the two germline ends. The germline V gene encodes CDR1 SGHRS and CDR2 YFSETQ. CDR3 sequence (DNA): TGCGCCAGCAGCTCGGATACAGGAACTAATGAAAAACTGTTTTTT. It codes for CASSSDTGTNEKLFF.

The chain uses TRBV3-1 (or the pseudogene TRBV3-2) and TRBJ2-3; 12 nucleotides match TRBD2. V shed 0 bases and J 2 bases; nucleotides not matched to a gene: 15. The CDR3 runs to 21 residues. Germline values: CDR1 LGHDT, CDR2 YNNKEL (reference sequence). The CDR3 DNA reads TGTGCCAGCAGCCAAGATCCTCCGCATCCACTAGCGGGGGGACACACAGATACGCAGTATTTT. It codes for CASSQDPPHPLAGGHTDTQYF.

This clone was recorded only once. V usage is TRBV27 and J usage is TRBJ1-5; the D gene is possibly TRBD1 (5 bases). V gave up 6 bases and J gave up 3 bases, with 15 bases separating them. CDR1 and CDR2 from the germline V gene are MNHEY and SMNVEV (reference sequence). This CDR3 spans 15 amino acids. CDR3 coding DNA: TGTGCCAGCAGCCCAACGACAGCCTCCAATCAGCCCCAGCATTTT. Translating it yields CASSPTTASNQPQHF.

On this clone itself: At one boundary the junction diverges from the germline segment, which might be a read error. The chain combines TRBV27 with TRBJ2-1; 12 positions agree with TRBD1. The germline V gene has CDR1 MNHEY and CDR2 SMNVEV (reference sequence). The CDR3 has 17 residues. In nucleotides, the CDR3 is TGTGCCAGCAGTTCCCCGGCCTCCGGGACAGGGGGCGAAAATGGTATCTTC. Amino acids: CASSSPASGTGGENGIF.

The chain carries TRBV6-2 or TRBV6-3 and TRBJ1-6; weak D call: TRBD1 (6 bases). The germline V gene has CDR1 MNHEY and CDR2 SVGEGT. Trimming pared 4 bases from V and 7 bases from J, leaving 14 bases between. The CDR3 spans 15 residues. CDR3 sequence reads: CASSWGSGENSPLHF. CDR3 DNA: TGTGCCAGCAGTTGGGGTTCAGGGGAGAATTCACCCCTCCACTTT.

V usage is TRBV18 and J usage is TRBJ1-1; no definite D call. V lost 5 bases to trimming and J lost 0 bases, with 10 bases between them. Germline lookup yields CDR1 KGHSH and CDR2 LQKENI. CDR3 length: 14 residues. The CDR3 region is CASSSTAMNTEAFF. CDR3 DNA sequence: TGTGCCAGCTCATCTACAGCCATGAACACTGAAGCTTTCTTT.

This chain joins TRBV2 and TRBJ1-2; 10 bases map to TRBD1. With 7 bases clipped from V and 8 bases from J, the junction kept 10 bases outside the gene matches. Germline V CDR1 and CDR2: SNHLY, FYNNEI. The CDR3 is 14 amino acids. CDR3 coding DNA: TGTGCCAGCACCCCCGGGGGGACAGGGGCCGGCTACACCTTC. Amino acid sequence: CASTPGGTGAGYTF.

The chain links TRBV3-1 (or the pseudogene TRBV3-2) to TRBJ1-3; TRBD1 agrees at 8 bases. The J segment lost 5 bases and the V segment lost 4 bases, leaving 4 bases of the junction unmatched. The CDR3 has 14 residues. The germline V gene encodes CDR1 LGHDT and CDR2 YNNKEL (reference sequence). CDR3 coding DNA: TGTGCCAGCAGCCCGGGACAGGCGAGAAACACCATATATTTT. Translating it yields CASSPGQARNTIYF.

This rearrangement joins TRBV6-1 to TRBJ2-1, with a possible D match to TRBD2 (6 bases). The CDR3 has 14 amino acids. Looked up from germline, CDR1 is MNHNS and CDR2 is SASEGT. V shed 3 bases and J shed 7 bases, with 13 bases lying between them. The CDR3 DNA reads as TGTGCCAGCAGTGACCCCGGGACTCCTAATGAGCAGTTCTTC. Translation: CASSDPGTPNEQFF.

This clone turned up a few times. The V gene is TRBV12-3 or TRBV12-4, the J gene TRBJ2-7; no clear D. V lost 6 bases and J 4 bases, leaving 10 bases between the germline ends. This CDR3 spans 12 amino acids. CDR3 sequence reads: CASSEVPYEQYF. The DNA of the CDR3 is TGTGCCAGCAGCGAGGTCCCTTACGAGCAGTACTTC.

The chain employs TRBV5-5 and TRBJ2-4; maybe TRBD1 (6 bases). Trimming stripped 4 bases from V and 0 bases from J, with 17 bases between. Germline CDR1 reads SGHKS; CDR2 reads YYEKEE (reference sequence). This CDR3 has 17 amino acids. CDR3 nucleotides: TGTGCCAGCAGCCCGGGGCAGGGGCACCTAGCCAAAAACATTCAGTACTTC. It codes for CASSPGQGHLAKNIQYF.